The 18 T cell receptor beta chains below were found in one sample sequenced in a study of blood T cell repertoires in COVID-19. Clones were sequenced by immunoSEQ multiplex PCR, and TCRdb holds only the in-frame ones, with some missing. Of some 250,000 clones listed, roughly 80% are singletons. Sequences were obtained from peripheral blood. These receptor sequences come from an elderly woman with acute or convalescent COVID-19.

The genes are TRBV7-2 and TRBJ2-2; TRBD2 might be the D (5 bases). The CDR3 extends over 13 amino acids. V shed 5 bases and J shed 5 bases, with 9 bases lying between them. Germline CDR1 is SGHTA and CDR2 is FQGNSA. CDR3 in DNA: TGTGCCAGCAGCCCATCGGGGACCGGGGAGCTGTTTTTT. This gives the protein CASSPSGTGELFF.

This chain links TRBV7-8 with TRBJ1-1; 8 bases are a match to TRBD1. This CDR3 is built from 16 residues. Looked up from germline, CDR1 is SGHVS and CDR2 is FQNEAQ. The ends lost 5 bases at V and 0 bases at J; junction bases unmatched: 8. The CDR3 DNA sequence: TGTGCCAGCAGCCCTATGACAGGGGTTATGAACACTGAAGCTTTCTTT. This translates into CASSPMTGVMNTEAFF.

Here the CDR3 DNA reads TGTGCCAGCAGCTTACAGGGGACGAGTGAAGCTTTCTTT. It yields the protein CASSLQGTSEAFF. The chain uses TRBV7-9 and TRBJ1-1, with D possibly being TRBD1 (6 bases). The V gene lost 2 bases and the J gene lost 7 bases, with 11 bases spanning the gap. Germline loops: CDR1 SEHNR, CDR2 FQNEAQ (reference sequence). The CDR3 is 13 residues long.

This clone has only a few counts. The rearrangement uses TRBV7-9 and TRBJ1-4; maybe TRBD1 (5 bases). The CDR3 totals 13 residues. The V end lost 7 bases, the J end lost 1 base, and 7 bases lay between the germline ends. Germline V gene sequence: CDR1 SEHNR, CDR2 FQNEAQ (reference sequence). This chain's CDR3 is CASIQGTNEKLFF. CDR3 nucleotides: TGTGCCAGCATCCAGGGAACTAATGAAAAACTGTTTTTT.

The rearrangement uses TRBV3-1 (or the pseudogene TRBV3-2) and TRBJ1-6, with 9 positions matching TRBD1. The CDR3 runs 14 residues. V lost 6 bases and J lost 9; bases outside the gene matches: 6. Germline lookup yields CDR1 LGHDT and CDR2 YNNKEL (reference sequence). CDR3 sequence reads: CASRQLQGASPLHF. In nucleotides, the CDR3 is TGTGCCAGCAGACAATTACAGGGGGCTTCACCCCTCCACTTT.

The chain links TRBV2 to TRBJ2-7, with 7 bases fitting TRBD1. With 4 bases clipped from V and 7 bases from J, the junction kept 7 bases outside the gene matches. CDR3 length: 13 residues. In germline, CDR1 is SNHLY, CDR2 FYNNEI. The CDR3 here is CASSGQGSREQYF. CDR3 coding DNA: TGTGCCAGCAGTGGACAGGGTTCGCGGGAGCAGTACTTC. The whole variable domain, remainder taken from reference TRBV2 and TRBJ2-7, is EPEVTQTPSHQVTQMGQEVILRCVPISNHLYFYWYRQILGQKVEFLVSFYNNEISEKSEIFDDQFSVERPDGSNFTLKIRSTKLEDSAMYFCASSGQGSREQYFGPGTRLTVT.

V is TRBV29-1 and J is TRBJ2-6, with a weak D call TRBD2 (5 bases). Trimming left V 2 bases short and J 7 bases short, with 9 bases between. Germline lookup yields CDR1 SQVTM and CDR2 ANQGSEA. The CDR3 runs 13 residues. This CDR3 is CSVEPPGANVLTF. The CDR3 DNA reads TGCAGCGTTGAACCGCCGGGAGCCAACGTCCTGACTTTC.

The chain has TRBV10-3 and TRBJ2-7; TRBD1 agrees at 9 bases. The CDR3 length is 15 residues. Germline trimming cut 2 bases from V and 2 bases from J; bases unmatched to any gene: 4. CDR1 and CDR2 from the germline V gene are ENHRY and SYGVKD. Written as DNA, the CDR3 is TGTGCCATCAGTGAGCGGACAGGGGCGGCCTACGAGCAGTACTTC. Its translation: CAISERTGAAYEQYF.

There are a few counts of this clone. The V and J genes are TRBV3-1 (or the pseudogene TRBV3-2) and TRBJ2-7; D possibly corresponds to TRBD1 (6 bases). The CDR3 loop spans 15 amino acids. The V gene lost 4 bases and the J gene lost 0 bases, with 13 bases spanning the gap. Germline lookup yields CDR1 LGHDT and CDR2 YNNKEL (reference sequence). CDR3 in amino acids: CASSLSQGGSYEQYF. CDR3 in DNA: TGTGCCAGCAGCCTTTCCCAAGGGGGCTCCTACGAGCAGTACTTC.

The V and J genes are TRBV5-1 and TRBJ2-1, with a tentative D call TRBD2 (5 bases). The CDR3 extends over 13 amino acids. Germline CDR1 is SGHRS and CDR2 is YFSETQ. Trimming took off 6 bases at V and 1 base at J, with 8 bases between the two ends. DNA for the CDR3: TGCGCCAGCACCCCGGGGTCCTACAATGAGCAGTTCTTC. It is translated as CASTPGSYNEQFF.

The chain employs TRBV4-1 and TRBJ2-1; 9 bases agree with TRBD2. The CDR3 is 18 residues long. V was clipped by 0 bases and J by 4 bases; unmatched bases: 10. Germline V gene sequence: CDR1 MGHRA, CDR2 YSYEKL. CDR3 in amino acids: CASSQDRRLAGGYNEQFF. In DNA form, the CDR3 reads TGCGCCAGCAGCCAAGATCGACGTCTCGCGGGGGGGTACAATGAGCAGTTCTTC.

The J gene is TRBJ1-1, the V gene TRBV28, with 10 bases identical to TRBD1. V dropped 5 bases and J dropped 6; count of bases not matched to a gene: 0. This CDR3 contains 12 residues. Germline CDR1 reads MDHEN; CDR2 reads SYDVKM. This CDR3 reads CASSGTGAEAFF. CDR3 nucleotides: TGTGCCAGCAGTGGGACAGGGGCTGAAGCTTTCTTT.

The chain combines TRBV5-6 with TRBJ1-5; perhaps TRBD1 as D (5 bases). The CDR3 sequence is 17 residues long. Trimming pared 1 base from V and 0 bases from J, leaving 14 bases between. Germline V gene lookup returns CDR1 SGHDT and CDR2 YYEEEE. CDR3 bases: TGTGCCAGCAGCTTGTGGGCAGGGCTTTATAGCAATCAGCCCCAGCATTTT. It yields the protein CASSLWAGLYSNQPQHF.

The chain has TRBV5-6 and TRBJ1-4; 7 nucleotides align to TRBD1. Germline CDR1 SGHDT, CDR2 YYEEEE. Losses at the gene ends were 4 bases for V and 5 bases for J; bases not matched to a gene: 8. The CDR3 runs 15 residues. CDR3 sequence (DNA): TGTGCCAGCAGCCCACAGGGACAGCGAAATGAAAAACTGTTTTTT. Its protein is CASSPQGQRNEKLFF.

The gene calls are TRBV5-4 and TRBJ1-2; TRBD1 might be the D (6 bases). The V and J ends lost 6 bases and 4 bases respectively, with 13 bases between them. Per the germline V gene, CDR1 is SGHNT and CDR2 is YYREEE (reference sequence). CDR3 size: 13 residues. The CDR3 here is CASKSGETYGYTF. The CDR3 DNA is TGTGCCAGCAAATCAGGGGAGACCTATGGCTACACCTTC.

The rearrangement joins TRBV30 to TRBJ2-7; 7 nucleotides match TRBD1. The CDR3 sequence is 11 residues long. V dropped 5 bases and J dropped 4; count of bases not matched to a gene: 2. Germline values: CDR1 GTSNPN, CDR2 SVGIG (reference sequence). CDR3: CAWAGGYEQYF. DNA for the CDR3: TGTGCCTGGGCAGGGGGATACGAGCAGTACTTC.

This clone was seen once. CDR3 residues: CASSLGVGGDEQYF. CDR3 in DNA: TGTGCCAGCAGCTTGGGGGTCGGAGGGGACGAGCAGTACTTC. This rearrangement joins TRBV5-4 to TRBJ2-7; TRBD2 is a possible D gene (6 bases). This CDR3 is built from 14 residues. CDR1 and CDR2 (germline): SGHNT, YYREEE (reference sequence). Deletions cut 0 bases from V and 5 bases from J, with 12 bases between. Full variable domain (rest looked up from reference TRBV5-4 and TRBJ2-7): ETGVTQSPTHLIKTRGQQVTLRCSSQSGHNTVSWYQQALGQGPQFIFQYYREEENGRGNFPPRFSGLQFPNYSSELNVNALELDDSALYLCASSLGVGGDEQYFGPGTRLTVT.

The chain joins TRBV6-5 to TRBJ1-5; D is undetermined. Germline V gives CDR1 MNHEY, CDR2 SVGAGI. The germline V and J ends were trimmed by 4 bases and 4 bases, with 11 bases remaining between them. The CDR3 is 14 amino acids. CDR3 region: CASSSPGRNQPQHF. The CDR3 DNA reads as TGTGCCAGCAGTTCGCCGGGTAGGAATCAGCCCCAGCATTTT.